This T cell receptor beta chain was observed in a study of blood T cell repertoires in COVID-19. Sequencing used immunoSEQ multiplex PCR; TCRdb keeps in-frame clones, though not all of them. The data hold about 75,000 clones, with 65% to 90% observed a single time. The V end lost 10 bases, the J end lost 4 bases, and 18 bases lay between the germline ends. Germline V CDR1 and CDR2: SGDLS, YYNGEE. CDR3 length: 15 amino acids. This clone was seen a handful of times. The origin of this receptor is a woman aged 45 to 65 with acute or convalescent COVID-19. Sequences were obtained from peripheral blood. The V and J genes are TRBV9 and TRBJ1-6; perhaps TRBD1 as D (6 bases). CDR3 sequence reads: CARTRGGEYNSPLHF. The CDR3 nucleotides are TGTGCCCGCACGAGGGGGGGGGAGTATAATTCACCCCTCCACTTT. The variable domain in full, completed from reference TRBV9 and TRBJ1-6, reads DSGVTQTPKHLITATGQRVTLRCSPRSGDLSVYWYQQSLDQGLQFLIQYYNGEERAKGNILERFSAQQFPDLHSELNLSSLELGDSALYFCARTRGGEYNSPLHFGNGTRLTVT.